The clone carrying this TCR beta chain appeared a few times. The antigen is unknown. The data belong to a study of beta chain features in type 1 diabetes. cDNA synthesis used the whole RNA isolate, giving expressed TCRB sequences. Generated by immunoSEQ multiplex PCR, the TCRdb table keeps only in-frame clones and is missing some. The repertoire holds 40,000 or so clones, roughly 68% seen once, with about 2% in the top ten. Trimming shortened V by 2 bases and J by 6 bases, and 14 bases separated the two germline ends. Germline V gene data show CDR1 as SQVTM and CDR2 as ANQGSEA. This CDR3 has 14 residues. Study-level findings and limits: Fewer insertions but more deletions were seen at VDJ junctions in type 1 diabetes patients. TCRB CDR3s from Type 1 diabetes patients were moderately but significantly shorter in all four CD4+ subsets.

Sorting that relied on CD45RO/CCR7/CD25/CD127/CD95/CD27 yielded CD4+ naive, central memory, regulatory and stem cell-like memory cells. The chain employs TRBV29-1 and TRBJ2-4; D unclear. The sequence was obtained from a woman aged 18-29 years with type 1 diabetes. The sample taken for sequencing was Tregs from blood. The CDR3 here is CSVEQPGRRNIQYF. In nucleotides, the CDR3 is TGCAGCGTTGAACAACCGGGTCGTCGAAACATTCAGTACTTC.